These T cell receptor beta chains were read from a single sample in a study of T cells in Graves' hyperthyroidism and ophthalmopathy. TCRdb reprocessed the multiplex PCR reads with MiXCR, giving one entry per CDR3 protein. The table includes 450,000 to 550,000 distinct CDR3 sequences, roughly 25% detected once. The sequenced sample was blood. These receptor sequences come from a woman aged 25 to 45 with Graves' ophthalmopathy. The CDR3 runs from the conserved cysteine through the conserved F or W. The D gene is left open where the match is weak. The size entry is marked missing in some rows and otherwise reads once, few, many or a size class.

TRBJ1-1 many TRBV6-2/TRBV6-3 . CASSYSLSGVTEAFF TGTGCCAGCAGTTACTCCTTATCAGGGGTCACTGAAGCTTTCTTT
TRBJ2-5 . TRBV11-2 TRBD2 CASSLDWLAGAQETQYF TGTGCCAGCAGCTTAGACTGGCTAGCGGGGGCCCAAGAGACCCAGTACTTC
TRBJ1-2 many TRBV5-1 . CASSLEGVGYTF TGCGCCAGCAGCTTGGAAGGGGTTGGCTACACCTTC
TRBJ1-1 . TRBV5-1 . CASSLDGRVNTEAFF TGCGCCAGCAGTTTGGACGGGCGTGTGAACACTGAAGCTTTCTTT
TRBJ1-2 many TRBV6-4 . CASSDSTTGAYGYTF TGTGCCAGCAGTGACTCGACGACCGGGGCCTATGGCTACACCTTC
TRBJ1-1 . TRBV27 TRBD1 CASSPDRGRELVAFF TGTGCCAGCAGCCCGGACAGGGGGCGCGAATTGGTAGCTTTCTTT
TRBJ2-2 few TRBV12-3/TRBV12-4 TRBD2 CASSLLAGADGELFF TGTGCCAGCAGTCTCCTAGCGGGGGCGGACGGGGAGCTGTTTTTT
TRBJ2-5 many TRBV9 TRBD2 CASSVVGAGGPQETQYF TGTGCCAGCAGCGTAGTGGGGGCGGGAGGCCCCCAAGAGACCCAGTACTTC
TRBJ1-5 . TRBV12-3/TRBV12-4 TRBD1 CASSSGQGGGQPQHF TGTGCCAGCAGCTCTGGACAGGGAGGGGGTCAGCCCCAGCATTTT
TRBJ2-2 . TRBV11-3 . CASSSRPYTGELFF TGTGCCAGCAGCTCCCGACCCTACACCGGGGAGCTGTTTTTT
TRBJ1-5 few TRBV20-1 . CSAREMGVQPQRF TGCAGTGCTAGAGAGATGGGGGTTCAGCCCCAGCGTTTT
TRBJ1-1 many TRBV5-1 . CASSDGLSNTEAFF TGCGCCAGCAGCGATGGATTGTCGAACACTGAAGCTTTCTTT
TRBJ1-3 few TRBV10-2 . CATLLDLASGNTIYF TGCGCCACGCTCCTGGACCTCGCCTCTGGAAACACCATATATTTT